The clone carrying this T cell receptor beta chain showed up just a few times. CDR3 and TCR beta VDJ profiling relied on a genomic DNA template. TCRdb re-called the reads through MiXCR, storing one row per CDR3 protein. In the table there are about 270,000 distinct CDR3 sequences, roughly 82% of which are singletons. The data stem from a study of CD8+CD57+ T cells in acquired aplastic anemia. Patients chosen for sequencing had shown CD8+CD57+ cell expansion by flow cytometry. The V gene lost 1 base and the J gene lost 2 bases, with 4 bases spanning the gap. The CDR3 contains 13 residues. The V gene's germline CDR1 is LNHNV and CDR2 YYDKDF (reference sequence).

The specimen was sorted CD4+, CD8+, or CD8+CD57+ T cells (not recorded which) from PBMCs. The sequence was obtained from a human donor with aplastic anemia. The J gene is TRBJ2-3, the V gene TRBV15; D ambiguous. The CDR3, as DNA: TGTGCCACCAGCAGAGGGACCACAGATACGCAGTATTTT. Translation gives CATSRGTTDTQYF.